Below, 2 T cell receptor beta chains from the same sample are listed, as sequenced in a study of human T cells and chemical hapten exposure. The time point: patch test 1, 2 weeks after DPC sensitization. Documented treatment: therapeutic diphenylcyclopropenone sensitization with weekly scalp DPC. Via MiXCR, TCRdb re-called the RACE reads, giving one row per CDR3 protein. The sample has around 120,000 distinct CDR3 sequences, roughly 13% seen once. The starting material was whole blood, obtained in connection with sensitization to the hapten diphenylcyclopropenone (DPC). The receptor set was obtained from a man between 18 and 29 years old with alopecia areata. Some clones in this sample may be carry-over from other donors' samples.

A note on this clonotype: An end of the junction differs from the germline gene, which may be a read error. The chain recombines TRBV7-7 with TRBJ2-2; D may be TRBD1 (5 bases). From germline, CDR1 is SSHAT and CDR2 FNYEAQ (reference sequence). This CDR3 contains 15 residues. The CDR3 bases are TGTGTCAGCAGCCAACGTACAGGTTCCGCCGGGGAGCTGTTTTTT. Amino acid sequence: CVSSQRTGSAGELFF.

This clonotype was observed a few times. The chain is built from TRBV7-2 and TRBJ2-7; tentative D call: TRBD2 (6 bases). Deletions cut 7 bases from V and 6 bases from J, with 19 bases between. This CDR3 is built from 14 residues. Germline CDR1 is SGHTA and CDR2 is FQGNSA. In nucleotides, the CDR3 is TGTGCCAGCACCCCCCAGCAGGGAGGTAGCGAGCAGTACTTC. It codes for CASTPQQGGSEQYF.